The 7 T cell receptor beta chains below all came from one sample that was sequenced in a study of T cell responses to AZD1222 COVID-19 vaccine. The data were produced by immunoSEQ multiplex PCR, yet TCRdb's version contains in-frame clones alone and is incomplete. The top ten hold 3.5% to 5% of the sample, which has 140,000 to 150,000 clones, 80% to 85% seen once. Sequenced here: peripheral blood, sampled on day 0 of MenACWY control vaccination. These receptors originate from an adult in good health.

V is TRBV18 and J is TRBJ2-1; 11 bases align to TRBD1. V lost 8 bases and J lost 9; bases outside the gene matches: 9. CDR1 is KGHSH and CDR2 is LQKENI in the germline V gene. The CDR3 is made up of 14 amino acids. CDR3 amino acids: CASHQGQGAGEQFF. The CDR3 DNA reads TGTGCCAGCCACCAAGGACAGGGGGCTGGTGAGCAGTTCTTC.

The chain links TRBV5-6 to TRBJ1-6; no clear D gene. Germline V gene sequence: CDR1 SGHDT, CDR2 YYEEEE. The CDR3 spans 14 residues. The V gene lost 4 bases and the J gene lost 6 bases, with 11 bases spanning the gap. This chain's CDR3 is CASSQTGINSPLHF. The CDR3 bases are TGTGCCAGCAGCCAAACGGGGATTAATTCACCCCTCCACTTT.

The rearrangement uses TRBV24-1 and TRBJ2-5, with D possibly being TRBD1 (5 bases). CDR1 KGHDR and CDR2 SFDVKD come from the germline V gene. The CDR3 consists of 14 residues. Trimming took off 2 bases at V and 5 bases at J, with 11 bases between the two ends. CDR3 in DNA: TGTGCCACCAGTGATTCCAGGGTATGGGAGACCCAGTACTTC. Protein: CATSDSRVWETQYF.

V usage is TRBV7-3 and J usage is TRBJ1-6; D is unresolved. V was cut by 2 bases and J by 7 bases, with 15 bases left in between. Germline CDR1 reads SGHTA; CDR2 reads FQGTGA. The CDR3 extends over 16 amino acids. CDR3 nucleotide sequence: TGTGCCAGCAGCTTATATGGGGATATGGGCAATTCACCCCTCCACTTT. This sequence encodes CASSLYGDMGNSPLHF.

This clone has a handful of counts. The chain has TRBV5-6 and TRBJ2-5, with 12 bases aligning to TRBD2. J was trimmed by 4 bases and V by 4 bases; bases with no gene match: 11. CDR1 is SGHDT and CDR2 is YYEEEE in the germline V gene. This CDR3 has 17 amino acids. CDR3 region: CASSLTLAGGYIETQYF. The CDR3 region has the DNA TGTGCCAGCAGCCTAACACTAGCGGGGGGCTATATAGAGACCCAGTACTTC.

The chain employs TRBV6-5 and TRBJ1-1; no firm D call. Per the germline V gene, CDR1 is MNHEY and CDR2 is SVGAGI. The CDR3 runs 13 residues. V lost 7 bases to trimming and J lost 1 base, with 10 bases between them. The CDR3 nucleotides read TGTGCCAGCAAAAGGCAGAAGAACACTGAAGCTTTCTTT. Encoded protein: CASKRQKNTEAFF.

The chain is built from TRBV6-5 and TRBJ1-1; no clear D gene. The CDR3 is made up of 13 amino acids. The V end was cut by 6 bases, the J end by 6 bases, with 14 bases between. Germline V gene sequence: CDR1 MNHEY, CDR2 SVGAGI. The CDR3 sequence: CASSPARGSEAFF. The CDR3 DNA follows: TGTGCCAGCAGCCCCGCTAGAGGCTCTGAAGCTTTCTTT.